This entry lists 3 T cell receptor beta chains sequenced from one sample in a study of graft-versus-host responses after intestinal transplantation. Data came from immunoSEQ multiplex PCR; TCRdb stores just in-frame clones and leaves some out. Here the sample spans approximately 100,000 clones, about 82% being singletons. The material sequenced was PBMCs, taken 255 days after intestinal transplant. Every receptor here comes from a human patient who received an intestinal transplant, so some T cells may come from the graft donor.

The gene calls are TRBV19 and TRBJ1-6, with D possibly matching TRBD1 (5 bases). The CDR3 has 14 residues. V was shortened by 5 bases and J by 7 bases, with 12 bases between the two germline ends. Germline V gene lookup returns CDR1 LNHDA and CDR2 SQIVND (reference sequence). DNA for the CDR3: TGTGCCAGTAGTTGGAGCGACAGAAATTCACCCCTCCACTTT. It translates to CASSWSDRNSPLHF. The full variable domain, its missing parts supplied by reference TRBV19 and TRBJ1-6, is DGGITQSPKYLFRKEGQNVTLSCEQNLNHDAMYWYRQDPGQGLRLIYYSQIVNDFQKGDIAEGYSVSREKKESFPLTVTSAQKNPTAFYLCASSWSDRNSPLHFGNGTRLTVT.

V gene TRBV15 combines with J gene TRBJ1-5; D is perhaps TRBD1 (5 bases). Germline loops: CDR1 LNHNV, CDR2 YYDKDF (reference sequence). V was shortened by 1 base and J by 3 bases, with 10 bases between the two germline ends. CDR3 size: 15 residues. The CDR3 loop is CATSRVRGTNQPQHF. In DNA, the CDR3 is TGTGCCACCAGCAGAGTCCGGGGGACCAATCAGCCCCAGCATTTT.

This CDR3 is CASSSFGGGIGTTDTQYF. Here the CDR3 DNA reads TGCGCCAGCAGCTCATTCGGCGGAGGTATAGGGACCACAGATACGCAGTATTTT. V and J are TRBV5-1 and TRBJ2-3; perhaps D is TRBD1 or TRBD2 (5 bases each). The CDR3 spans 18 residues. The germline gives CDR1 SGHRS, CDR2 YFSETQ. V was pared by 3 bases and J by 2 bases, with 22 bases between.